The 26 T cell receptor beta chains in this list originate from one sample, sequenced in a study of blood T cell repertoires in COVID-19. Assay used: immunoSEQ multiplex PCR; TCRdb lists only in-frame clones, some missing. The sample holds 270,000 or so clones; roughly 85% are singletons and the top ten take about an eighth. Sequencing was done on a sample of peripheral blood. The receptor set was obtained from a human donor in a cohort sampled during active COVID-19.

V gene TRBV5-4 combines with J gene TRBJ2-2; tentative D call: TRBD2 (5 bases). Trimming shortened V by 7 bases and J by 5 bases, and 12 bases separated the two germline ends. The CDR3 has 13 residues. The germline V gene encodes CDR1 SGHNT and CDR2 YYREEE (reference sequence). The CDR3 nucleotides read TGTGCCAGCCGACTAAAGGGAACCGGGGAGCTGTTTTTT. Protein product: CASRLKGTGELFF.

This chain's CDR3 is CASHRGGNQPQHF. CDR3 in DNA: TGTGCTAGTCACCGGGGAGGCAATCAGCCCCAGCATTTT. V gene TRBV12-5 combines with J gene TRBJ1-5; D ambiguous. Germline V gives CDR1 LGHNT, CDR2 FRNRAP. This CDR3 is 13 amino acids long. V was shortened by 8 bases and J by 2 bases, with 10 bases between the two germline ends.

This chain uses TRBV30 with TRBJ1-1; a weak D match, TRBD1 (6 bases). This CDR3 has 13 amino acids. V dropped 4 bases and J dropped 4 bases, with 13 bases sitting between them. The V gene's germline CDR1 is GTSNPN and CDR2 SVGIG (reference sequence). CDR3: CAWKLQGGTEAFF. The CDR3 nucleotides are TGTGCCTGGAAGTTACAGGGCGGCACTGAAGCTTTCTTT.

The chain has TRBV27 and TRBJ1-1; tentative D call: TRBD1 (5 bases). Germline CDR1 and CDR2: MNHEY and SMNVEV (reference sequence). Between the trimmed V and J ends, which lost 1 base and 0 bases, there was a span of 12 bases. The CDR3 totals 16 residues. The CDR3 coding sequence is TGTGCCAGCAGTTTATGGGGCGGGGAATTGAACACTGAAGCTTTCTTT. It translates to CASSLWGGELNTEAFF.

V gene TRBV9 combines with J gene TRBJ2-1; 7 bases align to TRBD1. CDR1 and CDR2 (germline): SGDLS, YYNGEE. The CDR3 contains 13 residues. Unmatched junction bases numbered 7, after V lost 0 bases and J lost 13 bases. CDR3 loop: CASSVDKRDSQFF. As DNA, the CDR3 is TGTGCCAGCAGCGTAGACAAAAGGGACAGCCAGTTCTTC. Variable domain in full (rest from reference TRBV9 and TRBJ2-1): DSGVTQTPKHLITATGQRVTLRCSPRSGDLSVYWYQQSLDQGLQFLIQYYNGEERAKGNILERFSAQQFPDLHSELNLSSLELGDSALYFCASSVDKRDSQFFGPGTRLTVL.

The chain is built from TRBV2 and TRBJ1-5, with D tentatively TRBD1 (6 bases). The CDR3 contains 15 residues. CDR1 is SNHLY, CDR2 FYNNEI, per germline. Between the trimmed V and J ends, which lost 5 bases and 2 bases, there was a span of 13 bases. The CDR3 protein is CASSLEQGGNQPQHF. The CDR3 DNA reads TGTGCCAGCAGTTTGGAACAGGGAGGCAATCAGCCCCAGCATTTT.

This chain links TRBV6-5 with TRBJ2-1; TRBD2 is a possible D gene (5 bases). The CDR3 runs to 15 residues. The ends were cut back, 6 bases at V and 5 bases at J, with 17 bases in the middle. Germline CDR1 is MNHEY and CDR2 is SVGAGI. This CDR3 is CASREERRMNNEQFF. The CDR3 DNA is TGTGCCAGCAGGGAGGAACGGCGGATGAACAATGAGCAGTTCTTC.

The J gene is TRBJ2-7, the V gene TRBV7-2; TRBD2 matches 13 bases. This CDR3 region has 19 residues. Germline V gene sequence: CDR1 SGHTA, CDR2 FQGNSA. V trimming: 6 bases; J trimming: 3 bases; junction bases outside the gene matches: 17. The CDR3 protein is CASSFTMPRLAGGIYEQYF. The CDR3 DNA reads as TGTGCCAGCAGTTTCACAATGCCACGACTAGCGGGAGGCATCTACGAGCAGTACTTC.

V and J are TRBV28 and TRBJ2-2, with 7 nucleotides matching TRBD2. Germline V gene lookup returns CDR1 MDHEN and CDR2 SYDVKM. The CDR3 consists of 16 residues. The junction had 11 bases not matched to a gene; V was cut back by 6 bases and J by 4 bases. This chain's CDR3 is CASRFSAGVGTGELFF. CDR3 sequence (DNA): TGTGCCAGCAGGTTTTCGGCGGGAGTGGGCACCGGGGAGCTGTTTTTT.

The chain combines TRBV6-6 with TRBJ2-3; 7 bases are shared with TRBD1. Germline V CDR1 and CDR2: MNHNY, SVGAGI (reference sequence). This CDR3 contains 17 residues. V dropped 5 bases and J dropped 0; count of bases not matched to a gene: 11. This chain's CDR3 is CASSRGGSGPSTDTQYF. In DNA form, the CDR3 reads TGTGCCAGCAGTCGAGGGGGCAGCGGTCCTAGCACAGATACGCAGTATTTT.

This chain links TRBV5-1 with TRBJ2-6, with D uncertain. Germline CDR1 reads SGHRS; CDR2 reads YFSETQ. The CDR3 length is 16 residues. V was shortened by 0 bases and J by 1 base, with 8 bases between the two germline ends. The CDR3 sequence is CASSLESGSGANVLTF. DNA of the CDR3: TGCGCCAGCAGCTTGGAATCCGGTTCTGGGGCCAACGTCCTGACTTTC.

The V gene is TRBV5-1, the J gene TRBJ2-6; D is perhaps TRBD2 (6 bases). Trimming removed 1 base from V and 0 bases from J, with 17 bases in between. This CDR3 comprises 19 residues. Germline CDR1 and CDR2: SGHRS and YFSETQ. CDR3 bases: TGCGCCAGCAGCTTGTGGGGGGTGGACACCAACTCTGGGGCCAACGTCCTGACTTTC. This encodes CASSLWGVDTNSGANVLTF.

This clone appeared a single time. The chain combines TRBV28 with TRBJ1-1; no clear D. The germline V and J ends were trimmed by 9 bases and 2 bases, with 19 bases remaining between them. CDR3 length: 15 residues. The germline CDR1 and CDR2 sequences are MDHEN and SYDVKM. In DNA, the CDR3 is TGTGCCAGTGCTCCCCTAGGCCTTCCCAACACTGAAGCTTTCTTT. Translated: CASAPLGLPNTEAFF.

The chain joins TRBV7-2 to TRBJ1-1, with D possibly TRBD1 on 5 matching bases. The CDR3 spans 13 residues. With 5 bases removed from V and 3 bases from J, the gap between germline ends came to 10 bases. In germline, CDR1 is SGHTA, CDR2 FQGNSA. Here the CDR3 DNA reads TGTGCCAGCAGCCGTGACAGCTACACTGAAGCTTTCTTT. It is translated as CASSRDSYTEAFF.

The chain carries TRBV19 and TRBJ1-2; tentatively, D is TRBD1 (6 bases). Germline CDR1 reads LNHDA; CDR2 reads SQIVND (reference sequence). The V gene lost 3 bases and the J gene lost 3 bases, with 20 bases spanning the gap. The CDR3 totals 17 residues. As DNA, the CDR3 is TGTGCCAGTAGTATTTCTTTCTCGGGGGGGCGAGACTATGGCTACACCTTC. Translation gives CASSISFSGGRDYGYTF.

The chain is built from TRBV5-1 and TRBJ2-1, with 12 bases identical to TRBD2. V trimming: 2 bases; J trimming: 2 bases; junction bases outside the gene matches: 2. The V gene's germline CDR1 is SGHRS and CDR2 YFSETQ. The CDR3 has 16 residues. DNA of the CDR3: TGCGCCAGCAGCTTTGGACTAGCGGGGACCTACAATGAGCAGTTCTTC. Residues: CASSFGLAGTYNEQFF.

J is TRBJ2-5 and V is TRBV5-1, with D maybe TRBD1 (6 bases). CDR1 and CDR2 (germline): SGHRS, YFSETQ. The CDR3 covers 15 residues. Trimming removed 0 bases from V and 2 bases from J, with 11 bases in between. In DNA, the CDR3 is TGCGCCAGCAGCTTGGCAGGGGTACATCAAGAGACCCAGTACTTC. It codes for CASSLAGVHQETQYF.

The CDR3 is CASSPDRGREETQYF. The CDR3 nucleotides read TGCGCCAGCAGCCCGGACAGGGGGAGAGAAGAGACCCAGTACTTC. The chain carries TRBV5-1 and TRBJ2-5, with 10 bases aligning to TRBD1. CDR3 length equals 15 residues. Unmatched junction bases numbered 6, after V lost 4 bases and J lost 3 bases. Germline V gene lookup returns CDR1 SGHRS and CDR2 YFSETQ.

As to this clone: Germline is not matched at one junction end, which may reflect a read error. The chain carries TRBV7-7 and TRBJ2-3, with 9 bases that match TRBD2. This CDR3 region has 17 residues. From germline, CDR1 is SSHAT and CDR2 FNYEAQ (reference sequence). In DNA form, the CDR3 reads TGTGCTAGCAGCTATCAGCGGGAGGCGGAGGACGCAGATACGCAGTATTTT. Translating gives CASSYQREAEDADTQYF.

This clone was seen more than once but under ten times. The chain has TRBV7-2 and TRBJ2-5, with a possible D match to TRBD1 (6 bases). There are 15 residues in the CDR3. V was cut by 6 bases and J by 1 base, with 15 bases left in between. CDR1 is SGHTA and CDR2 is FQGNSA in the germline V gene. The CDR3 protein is CASSSQTGPQETQYF. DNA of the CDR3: TGTGCCAGCAGTTCCCAGACAGGCCCCCAAGAGACCCAGTACTTC.

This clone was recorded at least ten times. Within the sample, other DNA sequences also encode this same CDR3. CDR3 nucleotide sequence: TGTGCCAGCAGCTTCTCGGGGGCCTACGAGCAGTACTTC. It translates to CASSFSGAYEQYF. This chain joins TRBV11-2 and TRBJ2-7, with D maybe TRBD2 (6 bases). The CDR3 extends over 13 amino acids. CDR1 is SGHAT and CDR2 is FQNNGV in the germline V gene. V lost 3 bases to trimming and J lost 2 bases, with 8 bases between them.

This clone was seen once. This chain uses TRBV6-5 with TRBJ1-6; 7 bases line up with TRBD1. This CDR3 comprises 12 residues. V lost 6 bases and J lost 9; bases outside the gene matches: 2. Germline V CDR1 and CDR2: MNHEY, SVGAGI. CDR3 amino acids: CASRGTVSPLHF. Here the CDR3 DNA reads TGTGCCAGCAGGGGGACAGTTTCACCCCTCCACTTT.

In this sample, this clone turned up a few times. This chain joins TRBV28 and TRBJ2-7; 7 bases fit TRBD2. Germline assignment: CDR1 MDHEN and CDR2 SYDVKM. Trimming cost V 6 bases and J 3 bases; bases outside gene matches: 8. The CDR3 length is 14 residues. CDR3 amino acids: CASRIAGANYEQYF. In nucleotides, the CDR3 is TGTGCCAGCAGAATAGCGGGCGCTAACTACGAGCAGTACTTC.

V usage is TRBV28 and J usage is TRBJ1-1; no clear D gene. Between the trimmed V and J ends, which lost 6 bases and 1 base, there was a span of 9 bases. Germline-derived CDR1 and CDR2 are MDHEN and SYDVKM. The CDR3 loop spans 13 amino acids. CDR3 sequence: CASSQTTNTEAFF. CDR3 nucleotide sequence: TGTGCCAGCAGCCAAACAACGAACACTGAAGCTTTCTTT. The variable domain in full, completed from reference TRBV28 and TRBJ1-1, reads DVKVTQSSRYLVKRTGEKVFLECVQDMDHENMFWYRQDPGLGLRLIYFSYDVKMKEKGDIPEGYSVSREKKERFSLILESASTNQTSMYLCASSQTTNTEAFFGQGTRLTVV.

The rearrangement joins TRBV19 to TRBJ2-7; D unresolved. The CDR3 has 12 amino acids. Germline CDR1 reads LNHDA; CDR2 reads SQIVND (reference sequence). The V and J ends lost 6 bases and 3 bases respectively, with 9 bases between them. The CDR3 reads CASSNGVYEQYF. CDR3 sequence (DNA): TGTGCCAGTAGCAACGGAGTCTACGAGCAGTACTTC.

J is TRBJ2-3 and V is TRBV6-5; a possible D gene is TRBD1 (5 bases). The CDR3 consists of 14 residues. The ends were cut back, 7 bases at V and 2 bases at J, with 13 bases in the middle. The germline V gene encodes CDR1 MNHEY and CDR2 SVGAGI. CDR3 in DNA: TGTGCCAGCAAGCCGGACACCTACACAGATACGCAGTATTTT. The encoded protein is CASKPDTYTDTQYF.